These 28 T cell receptor beta chains share one sample of origin, sequenced in a study of cytomegalovirus exposure and HLA in healthy donors. PCR used 60 Vbeta primers and 13 Jbeta primers. Produced via immunoSEQ multiplex PCR; TCRdb's table is partial and in-frame only. The sample holds about 160,000 clones; about 80% are singletons and the top ten take 4% to 5.5%. Specimen: PBMCs. These receptors originate from a man between 25 and 39 years old in good health and CMV-seronegative.

This sequence joins TRBV6-6 and TRBJ1-5; D is uncertain. V was shortened by 2 bases and J by 8 bases, with 19 bases between the two germline ends. From germline, CDR1 is MNHNY and CDR2 SVGAGI (reference sequence). This CDR3 region has 16 residues. CDR3: CASSYHALDSSKPQHF. The DNA for the CDR3 is TGTGCCAGCAGTTACCACGCCTTGGACTCGAGCAAGCCCCAGCATTTT.

The chain combines TRBV28 with TRBJ2-2; D gene uncertain. The CDR3 extends over 11 amino acids. Between the trimmed V and J ends, which lost 7 bases and 4 bases, there was a span of 4 bases. The germline gives CDR1 MDHEN, CDR2 SYDVKM. The chain's CDR3 is CASTITGELFF. The CDR3 DNA is TGTGCCAGCACCATCACCGGGGAGCTGTTTTTT.

The chain has TRBV29-1 and TRBJ2-1; D is undetermined. Per germline, CDR1 SQVTM and CDR2 ANQGSEA. The CDR3 runs to 14 residues. The V gene lost 7 bases and the J gene lost 0 bases, with 13 bases spanning the gap. This CDR3 is CSARTEGSYNEQFF. The DNA of the CDR3 is TGCAGCGCGAGAACAGAAGGCTCCTACAATGAGCAGTTCTTC.

Here the CDR3 reads CASSFQGDTGELFF. DNA for the CDR3: TGTGCCAGCAGCTTCCAGGGGGACACCGGGGAGCTGTTTTTT. V gene TRBV11-3 combines with J gene TRBJ2-2; 7 nucleotides line up with TRBD1. This CDR3 region has 14 residues. Looked up from germline, CDR1 is SGHNT and CDR2 is YENEEA. The J segment lost 3 bases and the V segment lost 3 bases, leaving 1 base of the junction unmatched.

The genes are TRBV27 and TRBJ1-2, with 8 bases that match TRBD1. Per the germline V gene, CDR1 is MNHEY and CDR2 is SMNVEV (reference sequence). Trimming cost V 5 bases and J 1 base; bases outside gene matches: 6. The CDR3 is 15 residues long. The CDR3 sequence is CASSPGQGGNYGYTF. For the CDR3, the DNA is TGTGCCAGCAGTCCCGGACAGGGAGGTAACTATGGCTACACCTTC.

The J gene is TRBJ1-3, the V gene TRBV9, with D perhaps matching TRBD1 (5 bases). Per the germline V gene, CDR1 is SGDLS and CDR2 is YYNGEE. The V gene lost 4 bases and the J gene lost 4 bases, with 15 bases spanning the gap. The CDR3 is 15 residues long. CDR3 sequence (DNA): TGTGCCAGCAGCTCCGGGGGGTTGTCCGGAAACACCATATATTTT. Amino acids: CASSSGGLSGNTIYF.

CDR3 sequence: CASSSSWATGELFF. CDR3 sequence (DNA): TGTGCCAGCAGCTCCAGCTGGGCCACCGGGGAGCTGTTTTTT. The rearrangement links TRBV7-8 to TRBJ2-2, with D unresolved. This CDR3 spans 14 amino acids. The germline V and J ends were trimmed by 4 bases and 4 bases, with 10 bases remaining between them. Germline-derived CDR1 and CDR2 are SGHVS and FQNEAQ.

The chain couples TRBV27 to TRBJ1-2, with 9 bases fitting TRBD1. The V gene end was trimmed by 8 bases and the J gene end by 1 base; junction bases not matched to a gene: 8. The CDR3 extends over 15 amino acids. From germline, CDR1 is MNHEY and CDR2 SMNVEV (reference sequence). CDR3 residues: CASGQQGAVNYGYTF. CDR3 coding DNA: TGTGCCAGCGGCCAACAGGGGGCGGTTAACTATGGCTACACCTTC.

V gene TRBV28 combines with J gene TRBJ2-7; 7 bases align to TRBD2. V lost 7 bases, J lost 2 bases, and 11 bases stayed unmatched. The CDR3 length is 15 residues. Germline V gene sequence: CDR1 MDHEN, CDR2 SYDVKM. CDR3 DNA sequence: TGTGCCAGCACCCGGGAGGCTAGGGGAACCTACGAGCAGTACTTC. It codes for CASTREARGTYEQYF.

The rearrangement joins TRBV28 to TRBJ2-7; no reliable D call. CDR1 and CDR2 from the germline V gene are MDHEN and SYDVKM. The CDR3 has 13 residues. V was clipped by 3 bases and J by 4 bases, with 10 bases between them. The CDR3 bases are TGTGCCAGCAGTTTTCCCGCGCTATACGAGCAGTACTTC. It codes for CASSFPALYEQYF. The whole variable domain, filled in from reference TRBV28 and TRBJ2-7, reads DVKVTQSSRYLVKRTGEKVFLECVQDMDHENMFWYRQDPGLGLRLIYFSYDVKMKEKGDIPEGYSVSREKKERFSLILESASTNQTSMYLCASSFPALYEQYFGPGTRLTVT.

The rearrangement uses TRBV14 and TRBJ1-5, with 9 nucleotides matching TRBD1. Germline CDR1 reads SGHDN; CDR2 reads FVKESK. The V and J ends lost 1 base and 3 bases, in that order; junction bases with no gene match: 13. This CDR3 contains 19 residues. The CDR3 region has the DNA TGTGCCAGCAGCCAAGTTCTTCCCAACAGGGGGCGAAACAATCAGCCCCAGCATTTT. Its protein product is CASSQVLPNRGRNNQPQHF. Filled out from reference TRBV14 and TRBJ1-5, the complete variable domain reads EAGVTQFPSHSVIEKGQTVTLRCDPISGHDNLYWYRRVMGKEIKFLLHFVKESKQDESGMPNNRFLAERTGGTYSTLKVQPAELEDSGVYFCASSQVLPNRGRNNQPQHFGDGTRLSIL.

The V gene is TRBV27, the J gene TRBJ2-5; D may be TRBD1 (6 bases). The CDR3 has 15 residues. Trimming took 2 bases from V and 3 from J, leaving 13 bases between them. Looked up from germline, CDR1 is MNHEY and CDR2 is SMNVEV (reference sequence). The CDR3 loop reads CASSLITGKEETQYF. CDR3 sequence (DNA): TGTGCCAGCAGTTTAATAACAGGGAAGGAAGAGACCCAGTACTTC.

This clone was found a few times. This chain uses TRBV5-4 with TRBJ2-3; D is unresolved. This CDR3 has 17 amino acids. Germline assignment: CDR1 SGHNT and CDR2 YYREEE (reference sequence). V dropped 3 bases and J dropped 0 bases, with 17 bases sitting between them. The CDR3 is CASSSAHVGFSTDTQYF. CDR3 DNA sequence: TGTGCCAGCAGCTCCGCTCACGTGGGCTTTAGCACAGATACGCAGTATTTT.

The V call is TRBV28, the J call TRBJ1-4; the match to TRBD1 covers 9 bases. Germline loops: CDR1 MDHEN, CDR2 SYDVKM. J lost 5 bases, V lost 2 bases, and 0 bases had no gene match. The CDR3 consists of 14 residues. DNA of the CDR3: TGTGCCAGCAGTTTAGGGACAGGGAATGAAAAACTGTTTTTT. Residues: CASSLGTGNEKLFF.

This rearrangement joins TRBV7-2 to TRBJ1-2, with D tentatively TRBD1 (6 bases). Germline CDR1 reads SGHTA; CDR2 reads FQGNSA. Trimming left V 5 bases short and J 7 bases short, with 11 bases between. The CDR3 length is 12 residues. DNA for the CDR3: TGTGCCAGCAGCGTCACAGGGTTTGGCTACACCTTC. It yields the protein CASSVTGFGYTF. The whole variable domain, filled in from reference TRBV7-2 and TRBJ1-2, reads GAGVSQSPSNKVTEKGKDVELRCDPISGHTALYWYRQSLGQGLEFLIYFQGNSAPDKSGLPSDRFSAERTGGSVSTLTIQRTQQEDSAVYLCASSVTGFGYTFGSGTRLTVV.

This chain connects TRBV2 to TRBJ1-6, with TRBD1 matching over 8 bases. This CDR3 is built from 14 residues. Germline-derived CDR1 and CDR2 are SNHLY and FYNNEI. Germline trimming cut 11 bases from V and 8 bases from J; bases unmatched to any gene: 11. CDR3 nucleotides: TGTGCCGGGTTTACAGGACAGGGTGATTCACCCCTCCACTTT. Translation gives CAGFTGQGDSPLHF.

The chain recombines TRBV7-6 with TRBJ2-6, with 9 nucleotides matching TRBD1. The CDR3 is made up of 18 amino acids. With V trimmed by 5 bases and J by 0 bases, 8 bases remained unmatched. Germline-derived CDR1 and CDR2 are SGHVS and FNYEAQ. CDR3 protein: CASSRWTGDTSGANVLTF. The CDR3 region has the DNA TGTGCCAGCAGCAGGTGGACAGGGGACACCTCTGGGGCCAACGTCCTGACTTTC.

The rearrangement joins TRBV28 to TRBJ1-2; possible D gene TRBD1, 5 bases. CDR3 length equals 16 residues. Germline lookup yields CDR1 MDHEN and CDR2 SYDVKM. Trimming removed 6 bases from V and 7 bases from J, with 24 bases in between. Here the CDR3 DNA reads TGTGCCAGCAGCCACACCTACGGGACGCCCGGGGGTGGCTACACCTTC. The encoded protein is CASSHTYGTPGGGYTF.

V is TRBV28 and J is TRBJ2-3; the D gene is possibly TRBD2 (5 bases). This CDR3 region has 12 residues. Germline loops: CDR1 MDHEN, CDR2 SYDVKM. The V and J ends lost 4 bases and 7 bases respectively, with 9 bases between them. CDR3 residues: CASSSPGNTQYF. The CDR3 DNA follows: TGTGCCAGCAGTTCCCCGGGAAATACGCAGTATTTT. Variable domain in full (rest from reference TRBV28 and TRBJ2-3): DVKVTQSSRYLVKRTGEKVFLECVQDMDHENMFWYRQDPGLGLRLIYFSYDVKMKEKGDIPEGYSVSREKKERFSLILESASTNQTSMYLCASSSPGNTQYFGPGTRLTVL.

The V and J genes are TRBV29-1 and TRBJ2-7; 7 bases map to TRBD1. V gave up 5 bases and J gave up 5 bases; unmatched junction bases: 6. The CDR3 spans 12 residues. Germline lookup yields CDR1 SQVTM and CDR2 ANQGSEA. CDR3: CSVHLTGNEQYF. The CDR3 coding sequence is TGCAGCGTTCATTTGACAGGGAACGAGCAGTACTTC.

This clone showed up just a few times. The rearrangement links TRBV7-2 to TRBJ2-5; D is uncertain. TRBJ2-7 explains the end of the DNA better; the J call may be wrong. From germline, CDR1 is SGHTA and CDR2 FQGNSA. The CDR3 has 15 residues. CDR3 protein: CASSSYLHDSYEQYF. The CDR3 coding sequence is TGTGCCAGCAGCTCTTATCTACACGACTCCTACGAGCAGTACTTC.

The chain carries TRBV6-1 and TRBJ1-5, with TRBD1 matching over 7 bases. The CDR3 sequence is 18 residues long. The germline CDR1 and CDR2 sequences are MNHNS and SASEGT. With V trimmed by 2 bases and J by 0 bases, 10 bases remained unmatched. CDR3 nucleotides: TGTGCCAGCAGTGAAAAAGGCATCAGGGGGTATAGCAATCAGCCCCAGCATTTT. Translation gives CASSEKGIRGYSNQPQHF.

The chain uses TRBV7-8 and TRBJ1-1; 8 bases fit TRBD1. The trim removed 0 bases at V and 7 bases at J, leaving 13 bases unmatched. This CDR3 spans 17 amino acids. Germline V gene sequence: CDR1 SGHVS, CDR2 FQNEAQ. CDR3 protein: CASSLALGRGRTVEAFF. CDR3 coding DNA: TGTGCCAGCAGCTTAGCGTTAGGCAGGGGGCGAACCGTTGAAGCTTTCTTT.

CDR3 sequence: CASSHILAGGPNEQFF. The CDR3 nucleotides are TGTGCCAGCAGCCATATACTAGCGGGAGGCCCCAATGAGCAGTTCTTC. This chain uses TRBV4-2 with TRBJ2-1; TRBD2 matches at 12 bases. With 3 bases clipped from V and 6 bases from J, the junction kept 6 bases outside the gene matches. CDR3 size: 16 residues. Germline loops: CDR1 LGHNA, CDR2 YNFKEQ.

The chain combines TRBV7-6 with TRBJ1-3, with D tentatively TRBD1 (6 bases). From germline, CDR1 is SGHVS and CDR2 FNYEAQ. This CDR3 has 17 amino acids. V gave up 5 bases and J gave up 0 bases, with 17 bases separating them. The CDR3 sequence: CASSPFPADSSGNTIYF. The CDR3 region has the DNA TGTGCCAGCAGCCCCTTCCCCGCGGACAGCTCTGGAAACACCATATATTTT.

The chain links TRBV9 to TRBJ2-3; 10 bases agree with TRBD1. This CDR3 contains 16 residues. Germline trimming cut 0 bases from V and 11 bases from J; bases unmatched to any gene: 12. In germline, CDR1 is SGDLS, CDR2 YYNGEE. The CDR3 region has the DNA TGTGCCAGCAGCGTAGATAGTCCCGGGACAGGGGAGGGGCAGTATTTT. Amino acid sequence: CASSVDSPGTGEGQYF.

This clone was counted once. This rearrangement joins TRBV12-5 to TRBJ1-2, with D unresolved. This CDR3 contains 12 residues. Germline CDR1 and CDR2: LGHNT and FRNRAP. V lost 5 bases to trimming and J lost 4 bases, with 8 bases between them. The DNA for the CDR3 is TGTGCTAGTGGTCACGACACCTATGGCTACACCTTC. Translating it yields CASGHDTYGYTF.

The chain combines TRBV28 with TRBJ2-1; 11 bases fit TRBD2. The V segment lost 2 bases and the J segment 6 bases; nucleotides outside the gene matches: 12. This CDR3 is 18 amino acids long. The germline CDR1 and CDR2 sequences are MDHEN and SYDVKM. As DNA, the CDR3 is TGTGCCAGCAGTTTAACTAGCGGGAGCTCCTGGAATGGCAATGAGCAGTTCTTC. Protein: CASSLTSGSSWNGNEQFF.